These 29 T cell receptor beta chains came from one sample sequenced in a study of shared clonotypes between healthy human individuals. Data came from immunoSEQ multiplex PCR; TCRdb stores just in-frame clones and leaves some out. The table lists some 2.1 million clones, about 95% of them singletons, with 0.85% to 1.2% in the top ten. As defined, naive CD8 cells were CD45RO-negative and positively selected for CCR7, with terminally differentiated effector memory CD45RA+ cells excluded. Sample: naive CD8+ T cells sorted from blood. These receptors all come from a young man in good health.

The CDR3 DNA sequence: TGCGCCAGCAGCTACGGACTAGCGATGGGAGATACGCAGTATTTT. This translates into CASSYGLAMGDTQYF. The J gene is TRBJ2-3, the V gene TRBV4-1, with 9 bases that match TRBD2. CDR3 length: 15 amino acids. Germline trimming cut 5 bases from V and 5 bases from J; bases unmatched to any gene: 8. Germline values: CDR1 MGHRA, CDR2 YSYEKL.

CDR3 loop: CASSLSYRNEQYF. CDR3 DNA sequence: TGTGCCAGCAGCTTAAGTTATAGGAACGAGCAGTACTTC. The rearrangement joins TRBV7-9 to TRBJ2-7; no reliable D call. Looked up from germline, CDR1 is SEHNR and CDR2 is FQNEAQ (reference sequence). The V end was cut by 2 bases, the J end by 5 bases, with 10 bases between. The CDR3 loop spans 13 amino acids.

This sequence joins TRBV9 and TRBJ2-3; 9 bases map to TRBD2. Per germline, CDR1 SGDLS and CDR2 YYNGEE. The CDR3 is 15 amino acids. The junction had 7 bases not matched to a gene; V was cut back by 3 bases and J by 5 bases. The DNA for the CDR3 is TGTGCCAGCAGCGGTAGCGGGAGCGGTAGAGATACGCAGTATTTT. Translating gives CASSGSGSGRDTQYF. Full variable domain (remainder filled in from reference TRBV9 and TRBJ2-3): DSGVTQTPKHLITATGQRVTLRCSPRSGDLSVYWYQQSLDQGLQFLIQYYNGEERAKGNILERFSAQQFPDLHSELNLSSLELGDSALYFCASSGSGSGRDTQYFGPGTRLTVL.

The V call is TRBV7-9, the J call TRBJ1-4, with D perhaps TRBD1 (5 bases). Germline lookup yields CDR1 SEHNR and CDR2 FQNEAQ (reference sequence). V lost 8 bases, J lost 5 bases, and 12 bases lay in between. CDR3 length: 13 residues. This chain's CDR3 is CASALQENEKLFF. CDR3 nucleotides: TGTGCCAGCGCCCTACAGGAAAATGAAAAACTGTTTTTT.

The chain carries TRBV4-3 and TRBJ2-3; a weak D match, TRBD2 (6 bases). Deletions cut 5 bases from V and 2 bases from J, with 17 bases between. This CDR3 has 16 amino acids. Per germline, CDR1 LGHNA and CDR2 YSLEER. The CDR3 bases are TGCGCCAGCAGCGTGGGACCGGGACTCGACACAGATACGCAGTATTTT. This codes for CASSVGPGLDTDTQYF.

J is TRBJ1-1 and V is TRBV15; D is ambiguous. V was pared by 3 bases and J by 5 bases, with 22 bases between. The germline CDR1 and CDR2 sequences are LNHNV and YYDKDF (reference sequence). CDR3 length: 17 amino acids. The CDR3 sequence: CATSRDLRSSVSTEAFF. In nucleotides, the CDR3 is TGTGCCACCAGCAGGGACCTGAGGTCCAGCGTTTCAACTGAAGCTTTCTTT.

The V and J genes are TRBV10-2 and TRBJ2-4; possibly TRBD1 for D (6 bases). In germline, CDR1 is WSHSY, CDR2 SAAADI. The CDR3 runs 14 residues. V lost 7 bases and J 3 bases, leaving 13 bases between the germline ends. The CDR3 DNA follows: TGCGCCAGCACTCCGGACAGAAACAAAAACATTCAGTACTTC. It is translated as CASTPDRNKNIQYF.

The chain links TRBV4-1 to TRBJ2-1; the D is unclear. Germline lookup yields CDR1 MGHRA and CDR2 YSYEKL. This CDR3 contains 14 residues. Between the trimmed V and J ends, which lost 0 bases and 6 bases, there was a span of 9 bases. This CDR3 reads CASSQERSINEQFF. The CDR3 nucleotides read TGCGCCAGCAGCCAAGAACGGAGTATCAATGAGCAGTTCTTC.

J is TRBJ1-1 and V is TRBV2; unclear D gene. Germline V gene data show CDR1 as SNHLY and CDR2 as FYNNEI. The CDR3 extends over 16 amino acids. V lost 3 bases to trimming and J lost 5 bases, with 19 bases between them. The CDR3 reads CASSESAFVGRTEAFF. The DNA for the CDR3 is TGTGCCAGCAGTGAGTCAGCCTTTGTGGGTAGGACTGAAGCTTTCTTT.

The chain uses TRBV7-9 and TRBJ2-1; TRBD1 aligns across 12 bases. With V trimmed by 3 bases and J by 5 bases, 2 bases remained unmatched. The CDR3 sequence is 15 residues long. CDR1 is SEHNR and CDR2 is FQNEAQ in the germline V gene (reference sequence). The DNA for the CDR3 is TGTGCCAGCAGCTTGGGACAGGGGGCGAACAATGAGCAGTTCTTC. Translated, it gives CASSLGQGANNEQFF. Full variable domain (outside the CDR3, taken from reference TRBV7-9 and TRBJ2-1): DTGVSQNPRHKITKRGQNVTFRCDPISEHNRLYWYRQTLGQGPEFLTYFQNEAQLEKSRLLSDRFSAERPKGSFSTLEIQRTEQGDSAMYLCASSLGQGANNEQFFGPGTRLTVL.

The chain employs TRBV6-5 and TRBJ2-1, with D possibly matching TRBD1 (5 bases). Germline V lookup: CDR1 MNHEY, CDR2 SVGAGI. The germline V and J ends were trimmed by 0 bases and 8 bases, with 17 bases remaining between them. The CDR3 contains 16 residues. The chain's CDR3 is CASSYSTVGPVDEQFF. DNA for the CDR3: TGTGCCAGCAGTTACTCGACTGTGGGGCCGGTTGATGAGCAGTTCTTC.

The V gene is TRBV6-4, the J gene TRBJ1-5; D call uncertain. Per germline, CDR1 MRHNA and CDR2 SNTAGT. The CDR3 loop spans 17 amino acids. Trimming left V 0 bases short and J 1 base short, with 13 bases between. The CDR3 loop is CASSDSIVLDSNQPQHF. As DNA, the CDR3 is TGTGCCAGCAGTGACTCGATCGTATTGGACAGCAATCAGCCCCAGCATTTT.

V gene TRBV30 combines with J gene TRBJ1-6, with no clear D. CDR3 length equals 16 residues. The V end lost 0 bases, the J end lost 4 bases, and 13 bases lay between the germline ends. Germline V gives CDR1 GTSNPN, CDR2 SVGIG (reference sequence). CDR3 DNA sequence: TGTGCCTGGAGTGTACAACTTCCTCTATATAATTCACCCCTCCACTTT. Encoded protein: CAWSVQLPLYNSPLHF.

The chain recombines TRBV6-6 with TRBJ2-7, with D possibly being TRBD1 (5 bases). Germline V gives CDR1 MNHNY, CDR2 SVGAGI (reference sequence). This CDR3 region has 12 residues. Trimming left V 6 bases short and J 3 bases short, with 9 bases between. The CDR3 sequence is CASRYTGYEQYF. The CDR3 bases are TGTGCCAGCAGGTATACAGGCTACGAGCAGTACTTC.

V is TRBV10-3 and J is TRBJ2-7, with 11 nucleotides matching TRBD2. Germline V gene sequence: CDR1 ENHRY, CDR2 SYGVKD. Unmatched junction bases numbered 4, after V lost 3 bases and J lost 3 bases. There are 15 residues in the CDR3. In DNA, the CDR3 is TGTGCCATCAGTGAACTAGCGGGAGCCGACTACGAGCAGTACTTC. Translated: CAISELAGADYEQYF.

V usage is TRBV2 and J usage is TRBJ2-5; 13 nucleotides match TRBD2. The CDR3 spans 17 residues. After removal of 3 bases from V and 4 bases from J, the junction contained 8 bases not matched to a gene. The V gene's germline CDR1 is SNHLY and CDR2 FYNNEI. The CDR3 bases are TGTGCCAGCAGTGATGGACTAGCGGGAGTAGTGGGAGAGACCCAGTACTTC. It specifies CASSDGLAGVVGETQYF.

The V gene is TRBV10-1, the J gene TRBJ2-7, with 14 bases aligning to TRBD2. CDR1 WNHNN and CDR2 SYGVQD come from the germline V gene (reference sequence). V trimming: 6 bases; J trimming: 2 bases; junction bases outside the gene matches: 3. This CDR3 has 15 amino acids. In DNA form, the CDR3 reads TGCGCCAGCAGCCCGGGACTAGCGGGAGCCTACGAGCAGTACTTC. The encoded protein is CASSPGLAGAYEQYF.

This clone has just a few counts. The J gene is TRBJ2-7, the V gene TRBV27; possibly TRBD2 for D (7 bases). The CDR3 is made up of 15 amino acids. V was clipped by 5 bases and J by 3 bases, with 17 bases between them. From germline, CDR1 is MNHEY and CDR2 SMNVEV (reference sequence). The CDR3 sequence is CASSAAGAPIYEQYF. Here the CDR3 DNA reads TGTGCCAGCAGTGCGGCGGGGGCGCCCATCTACGAGCAGTACTTC.

The CDR3 DNA sequence: TGCGCCAGCAGCCATAGGGACAGGGGGCTTGGGAACACTGAAGCTTTCTTT. It specifies CASSHRDRGLGNTEAFF. The chain couples TRBV4-1 to TRBJ1-1, with 12 bases aligning to TRBD1. CDR1 MGHRA and CDR2 YSYEKL come from the germline V gene. With 3 bases clipped from V and 1 base from J, the junction kept 6 bases outside the gene matches. The CDR3 has 17 amino acids.

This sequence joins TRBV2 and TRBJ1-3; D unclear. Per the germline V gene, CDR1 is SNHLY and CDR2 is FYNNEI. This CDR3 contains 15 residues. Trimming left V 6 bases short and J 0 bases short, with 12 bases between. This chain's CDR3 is CASSHKQASGNTIYF. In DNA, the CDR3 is TGTGCCAGCAGCCACAAACAAGCCTCTGGAAACACCATATATTTT.

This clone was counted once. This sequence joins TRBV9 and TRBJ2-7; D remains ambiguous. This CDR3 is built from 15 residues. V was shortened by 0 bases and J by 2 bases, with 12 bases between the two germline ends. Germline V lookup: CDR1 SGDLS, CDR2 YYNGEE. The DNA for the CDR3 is TGTGCCAGCAGCGTAGCGTCGGCACAGACCTACGAGCAGTACTTC. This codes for CASSVASAQTYEQYF.

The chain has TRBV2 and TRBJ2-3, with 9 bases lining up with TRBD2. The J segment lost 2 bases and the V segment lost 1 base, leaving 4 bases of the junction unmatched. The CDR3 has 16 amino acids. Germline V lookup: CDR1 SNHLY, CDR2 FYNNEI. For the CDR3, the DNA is TGTGCCAGCAGTGAAGGTACTAGCGGGTACACAGATACGCAGTATTTT. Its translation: CASSEGTSGYTDTQYF.

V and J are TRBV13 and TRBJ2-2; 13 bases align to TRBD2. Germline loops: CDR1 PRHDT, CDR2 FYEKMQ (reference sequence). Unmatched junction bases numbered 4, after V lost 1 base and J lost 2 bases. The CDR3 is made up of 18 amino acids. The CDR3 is CASSLVRLAGGNTGELFF. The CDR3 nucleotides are TGTGCCAGCAGCTTAGTACGACTAGCGGGAGGAAACACCGGGGAGCTGTTTTTT.

CDR3 sequence (DNA): TGTGCCAGCAGTGATTGGGCCGCGAGCAATCAGCCCCAGCATTTT. Protein sequence: CASSDWAASNQPQHF. V gene TRBV2 combines with J gene TRBJ1-5; no clear D. The CDR3 is made up of 15 amino acids. CDR1 SNHLY and CDR2 FYNNEI come from the germline V gene. V lost 3 bases, J lost 1 base, and 10 bases lay in between.

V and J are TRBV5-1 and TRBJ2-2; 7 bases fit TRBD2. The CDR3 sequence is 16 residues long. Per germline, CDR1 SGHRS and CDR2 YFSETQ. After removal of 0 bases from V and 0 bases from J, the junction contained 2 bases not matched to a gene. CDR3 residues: CASSLVLATNTGELFF. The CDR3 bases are TGCGCCAGCAGCTTGGTACTAGCGACGAACACCGGGGAGCTGTTTTTT.

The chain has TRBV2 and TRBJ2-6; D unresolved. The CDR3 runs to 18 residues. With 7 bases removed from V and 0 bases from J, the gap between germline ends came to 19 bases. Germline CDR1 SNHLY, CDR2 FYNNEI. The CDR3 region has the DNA TGTGCCAGCACCGGTGGCGGCCCCATATACTCTGGGGCCAACGTCCTGACTTTC. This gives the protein CASTGGGPIYSGANVLTF.

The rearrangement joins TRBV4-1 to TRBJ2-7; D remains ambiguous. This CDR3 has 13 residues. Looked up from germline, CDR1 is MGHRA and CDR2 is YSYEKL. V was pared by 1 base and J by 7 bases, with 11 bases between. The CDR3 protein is CASSQAEGWEQYF. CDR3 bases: TGCGCCAGCAGCCAAGCCGAAGGGTGGGAGCAGTACTTC.

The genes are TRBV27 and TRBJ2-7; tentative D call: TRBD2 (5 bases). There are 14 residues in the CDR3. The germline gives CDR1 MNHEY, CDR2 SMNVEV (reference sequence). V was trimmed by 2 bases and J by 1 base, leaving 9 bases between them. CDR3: CASSLRGLSYEQYF. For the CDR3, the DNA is TGTGCCAGCAGTTTACGCGGACTTTCCTACGAGCAGTACTTC.

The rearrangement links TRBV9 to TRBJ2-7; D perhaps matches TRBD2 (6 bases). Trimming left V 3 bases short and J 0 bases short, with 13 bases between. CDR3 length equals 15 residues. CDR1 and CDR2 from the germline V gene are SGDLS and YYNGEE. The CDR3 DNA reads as TGTGCCAGCAGCGCCGGGAGCGTGAGCTCCTACGAGCAGTACTTC. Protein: CASSAGSVSSYEQYF.